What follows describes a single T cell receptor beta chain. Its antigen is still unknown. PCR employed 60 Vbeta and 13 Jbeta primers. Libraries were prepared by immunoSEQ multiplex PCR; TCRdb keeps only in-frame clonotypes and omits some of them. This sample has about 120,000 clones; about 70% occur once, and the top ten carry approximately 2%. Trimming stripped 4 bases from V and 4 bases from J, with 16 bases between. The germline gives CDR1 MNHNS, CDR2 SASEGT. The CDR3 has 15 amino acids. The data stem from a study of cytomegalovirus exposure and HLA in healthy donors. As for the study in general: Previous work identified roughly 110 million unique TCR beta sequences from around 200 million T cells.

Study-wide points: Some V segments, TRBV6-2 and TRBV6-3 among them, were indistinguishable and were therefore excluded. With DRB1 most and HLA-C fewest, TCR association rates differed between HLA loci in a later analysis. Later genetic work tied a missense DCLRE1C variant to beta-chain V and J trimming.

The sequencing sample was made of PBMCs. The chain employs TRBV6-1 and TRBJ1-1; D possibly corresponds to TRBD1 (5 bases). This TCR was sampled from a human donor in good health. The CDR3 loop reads CASSVGLTGPTEAFF. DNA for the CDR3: TGTGCCAGCAGTGTTGGCCTTACAGGCCCCACTGAAGCTTTCTTT.